The present T cell receptor beta chain was sequenced within a study of human T cells and chemical hapten exposure (TCRdb year 2021). In the study overall: For sensitization, 2% DPC in acetone was applied to a roughly 2 cm by roughly 2 cm area of upper inner arm skin. Twenty-nine alopecia patients provided blood for TCR sequencing at one to four time points (pre-sensitization, 2, 6 and 24 weeks). Peripheral blood TCR repertoire changes were tracked in vivo in alopecia patients during primary and secondary sensitization to the hapten diphenylcyclopropenone (DPC). Most of the patients in the cohort were female, and the cohort covered alopecia areata with under or over 50% scalp involvement, alopecia totalis and alopecia universalis. Libraries were pooled for sequencing, and per-sample TCR yields varied mainly because of small differences in library volumes within the pool. Throughout the study period of roughly 24 weeks, patients also received therapeutic DPC doses to the scalp every week. Blood samples were taken from patients before sensitization (week 0) and then at 2, 6 and about 24 weeks after DPC sensitization. Patch tests used Finn chambers with 0.01% DPC on the upper back, scored after 6 days by International Contact Dermatitis Research Group standards. What the authors observed across the whole study: No change with DPC sensitization was found in the number of TCRs above 1 in 1000 frequency, and no evidence of global repertoire structure alterations was found. Expanded TCRs formed significantly more large CDR3 similarity clusters than pre-sensitization or healthy control sets, consistent with antigen-driven responses. After repeated subsampling, the strength of the expansion versus patch-test correlation and the threshold at which it became significant changed. Patch test score was positively correlated with the number of PT1 expanded TCRs, with significance at thresholds 8, 16 and 32 but not at 4. Because all patients had alopecia, a presumed autoimmune disease, the immune response of the patients might differ from that of healthy individuals.

In light of the paper, this sample's time point label describes: pre-sensitization, week 0. The treatment or condition label, read with the paper, signifies: therapeutic diphenylcyclopropenone sensitization with weekly scalp DPC. Blood at each patch-test visit was drawn before the patch test was applied. Patients were eligible if aged 18 to 70, diagnosed with alopecia and judged suitable for DPC therapy, and pregnant patients were excluded. Total RNA was extracted from unfractionated whole blood collected in Tempus Blood RNA tubes. This clonotype was counted many times. The clone's antigen remains unknown. No base-level quality is on record; no much larger clone is a single base apart. CDR1 and CDR2 are read off the germline V gene as SQVTM and ANQGSEA. A distance of 12 bases separates the germline ends of V and J, which lose 4 bases and 5 bases respectively. Including the terminal cysteine and phenylalanine, the CDR3 comprises 12 residues. CDR3 DNA only is kept here, 36 bases in frame from base 1.

Preparation of the library involved RACE. Sequenced using a NextSeq 500. During library preparation, unique molecular identifiers were attached to individual cDNA molecules so that TCRs could be counted in a quantitative, reproducible way. Each blood RNA sample was used to sequence both TCR alpha and TCR beta chains. Under the source paper's analysis protocol: The median number of TCRs per sample was 95,638, ranging from roughly 20,000 to 690,600. V, J and CDR3 annotation of the TCR reads was performed with the Decombinator software suite. To make PS versus PT1 abundance plots, every sample was subsampled to the same number of TCRs (28,000). Expanded TCRs were defined as absent before sensitization and observed at least eight times at the 2-week time point. TCRdb's own reprocessing of the public reads used fastp at Q25 and MiXCR and kept productive beta chains. Records with the same CDR3 protein are collapsed into one entry carrying the most frequent genes and DNA. What appears here as the V and J calls and clone size reflects TCRdb's work, not the paper's. For this sample the table gives tens of thousands of distinct CDR3 sequences, of which about 10% were detected only once. The ten largest clones capture about 4% of the sample.

The receptor's source is a woman aged 40 to 50 with alopecia areata. Some clones in this sample may be carry-over from other donors' samples. The sample here was whole blood, taken in connection with sensitization to the hapten diphenylcyclopropenone (DPC). The chain couples TRBV29-1 to TRBJ2-7; the D segment cannot be called with confidence. This receptor has the CDR3 CSVAQPRDEQYF. The DNA reads as follows: TGCAGCGTTGCACAGCCTAGGGACGAGCAGTACTTC.